These 32 T cell receptor beta chains were sequenced from one sample in a study of post-analysis software for immune sequencing data. Prepared TCR beta cDNA libraries contained unique molecular identifiers. Each CDR3 protein gets one entry after TCRdb re-called the PCR reads with MiXCR. The data contain under 200,000 distinct CDR3 sequences, around 36% of them singletons. Sequencing used blood, obtained after autologous hematopoietic stem cell transplantation. The receptors were gathered from a girl aged 10 to 17 with multiple sclerosis.

The CDR3 nucleotides read TGTGCCAGCAGTAGACAGGGACAGGGGGCATCCGAGCAGTACTTC. Translated, it gives CASSRQGQGASEQYF. The rearrangement links TRBV6-5 to TRBJ2-4; the match to TRBD1 covers 12 bases. TRBJ2-7 explains the end of the DNA better; the J call may be wrong. Looked up from germline, CDR1 is MNHEY and CDR2 is SVGAGI. The CDR3 spans 15 residues.

The gene calls are TRBV5-1 and TRBJ2-3; 9 nucleotides agree with TRBD2. Germline CDR1 is SGHRS and CDR2 is YFSETQ. The J segment lost 0 bases and the V segment lost 6 bases, leaving 8 bases of the junction unmatched. There are 16 residues in the CDR3. CDR3 in amino acids: CASNRWTSASTDTQYF. CDR3 coding DNA: TGCGCCAGCAACAGATGGACTAGCGCGAGCACAGATACGCAGTATTTT. The full variable domain, its missing parts supplied by reference TRBV5-1 and TRBJ2-3, is KAGVTQTPRYLIKTRGQQVTLSCSPISGHRSVSWYQQTPGQGLQFLFEYFSETQRNKGNFPGRFSGRQFSNSRSEMNVSTLELGDSALYLCASNRWTSASTDTQYFGPGTRLTVL.

This chain links TRBV7-2 with TRBJ2-7, with D perhaps TRBD1 (5 bases). V dropped 3 bases and J dropped 2 bases, with 8 bases sitting between them. The CDR3 is 13 amino acids. Germline V gene data show CDR1 as SGHTA and CDR2 as FQGNSA. In nucleotides, the CDR3 is TGTGCCAGCAGCTTCGGCAGGGCCTACGAGCAGTACTTC. Protein: CASSFGRAYEQYF.

V is TRBV24-1 and J is TRBJ2-2; 7 bases align to TRBD2. CDR3 length: 15 residues. From germline, CDR1 is KGHDR and CDR2 SFDVKD. The V segment lost 0 bases and the J segment 3 bases; nucleotides outside the gene matches: 0. CDR3 region: CATSDLTSDTGELFF. The CDR3 nucleotides are TGTGCCACCAGTGATTTGACTAGCGACACCGGGGAGCTGTTTTTT.

This clonotype occurred a few times. The chain employs TRBV20-1 and TRBJ2-1; 7 bases agree with TRBD2. J gave up 4 bases and V 4 bases, and 7 bases lay outside the gene matches. Germline lookup yields CDR1 DFQATT and CDR2 SNEGSKA (reference sequence). The CDR3 consists of 14 residues. The CDR3 region is CSATGTTQYNEQFF. CDR3 bases: TGCAGTGCTACCGGGACTACCCAATACAATGAGCAGTTCTTC.

This clonotype was observed a handful of times. The chain couples TRBV12-3 or TRBV12-4 to TRBJ2-7; 8 bases fit TRBD1. There are 13 residues in the CDR3. Losses at the gene ends were 5 bases for V and 7 bases for J; bases not matched to a gene: 7. DNA for the CDR3: TGTGCCAGCAGTGAGGACAGGGCGGGGGAGCAGTACTTC. Amino acid sequence: CASSEDRAGEQYF.

This clonotype was seen a few times. This sequence joins TRBV10-3 and TRBJ2-4, with 7 bases matching TRBD1. The end of the DNA fits TRBJ2-5 better, so the J call may be wrong. Germline CDR1 ENHRY, CDR2 SYGVKD. The CDR3 runs 16 residues. The CDR3 spells CAISPRQGKEQETQYF. The CDR3, as DNA: TGTGCCATCAGTCCCAGACAGGGAAAAGAGCAAGAGACCCAGTACTTC.

V usage is TRBV7-8 and J usage is TRBJ1-1; 8 nucleotides align to TRBD1. The CDR3 has 17 amino acids. With 5 bases clipped from V and 5 bases from J, the junction kept 16 bases outside the gene matches. Germline lookup yields CDR1 SGHVS and CDR2 FQNEAQ. The CDR3 region has the DNA TGTGCCAGCAGCGGAAAAGGGGAGGCAGGGGGCTGGACTGAAGCTTTCTTT. Amino acids: CASSGKGEAGGWTEAFF.

This clonotype came up once. This may be a read error, as it is one base from a much larger clone. V is TRBV20-1 and J is TRBJ2-7, with 8 bases that match TRBD2. The germline gives CDR1 DFQATT, CDR2 SNEGSKA (reference sequence). Trimming removed 3 bases from V and 10 bases from J; junction bases left unmatched: 17. The CDR3 has 15 residues. The CDR3 bases are TGCAGTGCTAGCCTGGATAGCGGGACCCAAGAGGCCCAGTACTTC. Amino acids: CSASLDSGTQEAQYF.

V is TRBV5-6 and J is TRBJ1-4; TRBD1 is a possible D gene (5 bases). Per germline, CDR1 SGHDT and CDR2 YYEEEE. CDR3 length equals 14 residues. V dropped 0 bases and J dropped 8 bases, with 11 bases sitting between them. CDR3 nucleotides: TGTGCCAGCAGCTTGGCGGGGCGCGGAGAAAAACTGTTTTTT. This encodes CASSLAGRGEKLFF.

This clonotype was observed at least ten times. This chain connects TRBV3-1 to TRBJ1-2, with a possible D match to TRBD1 (5 bases). Germline assignment: CDR1 LGHDT and CDR2 YNNKEL (reference sequence). This CDR3 contains 13 residues. Trimming cost V 6 bases and J 4 bases, with 12 bases left between them. The CDR3 loop is CASSPGTAYGYTF. Written as DNA, the CDR3 is TGTGCCAGCAGTCCCGGGACGGCCTATGGCTACACCTTC. The whole variable domain, remainder taken from reference TRBV3-1 and TRBJ1-2, is DTAVSQTPKYLVTQMGNDKSIKCEQNLGHDTMYWYKQDSKKFLKIMFSYNNKELIINETVPNRFSPKSPDKAHLNLHINSLELGDSAVYFCASSPGTAYGYTFGSGTRLTVV.

This clonotype was observed a few times. The V call is TRBV20-1, the J call TRBJ1-2; 8 positions agree with TRBD1. The germline V gene encodes CDR1 DFQATT and CDR2 SNEGSKA (reference sequence). CDR3 length equals 14 residues. Trimming cost V 2 bases and J 4 bases; bases outside gene matches: 6. Here the CDR3 reads CSARLQGVPYGYTF. The CDR3 DNA reads as TGCAGTGCTAGATTACAGGGGGTGCCCTATGGCTACACCTTC.

The count of this clonotype is one. This rearrangement joins TRBV27 to TRBJ2-3; D is possibly TRBD2 (5 bases). The CDR3 runs to 13 residues. Germline V gene sequence: CDR1 MNHEY, CDR2 SMNVEV (reference sequence). Trimming stripped 3 bases from V and 4 bases from J, with 8 bases between. The DNA for the CDR3 is TGTGCCAGCAGTTTCGGGAACGCAGATACGCAGTATTTT. It translates to CASSFGNADTQYF.

V is TRBV9 and J is TRBJ2-5, with 7 bases lining up with TRBD1. The CDR3 consists of 15 residues. J lost 7 bases, V lost 7 bases, and 16 bases had no gene match. The germline gives CDR1 SGDLS, CDR2 YYNGEE. CDR3 bases: TGTGCCAGCGCCCTCCAGGGGGAGATTGGAGGGACCCAGTACTTC. Its protein is CASALQGEIGGTQYF.

J is TRBJ2-7 and V is TRBV19, with D tentatively TRBD1 (6 bases). With 4 bases removed from V and 5 bases from J, the gap between germline ends came to 9 bases. Germline CDR1 LNHDA, CDR2 SQIVND (reference sequence). This CDR3 is built from 12 residues. CDR3 in amino acids: CASSSRGDEQYF. The CDR3 bases are TGTGCCAGTAGTAGCAGGGGTGACGAGCAGTACTTC.

The chain employs TRBV7-6 and TRBJ2-1, with TRBD2 matching 7 bases. The CDR3 totals 17 residues. Germline V gives CDR1 SGHVS, CDR2 FNYEAQ. V dropped 1 base and J dropped 2; count of bases not matched to a gene: 8. The CDR3, as DNA: TGTGCCAGCAGCTTAGTGTCTGGGGGGAGGGCCTACAATGAGCAGTTCTTC. It encodes CASSLVSGGRAYNEQFF. Combining the CDR3 with reference TRBV7-6 and TRBJ2-1 gives the whole variable domain GAGVSQSPRYKVTKRGQDVALRCDPISGHVSLYWYRQALGQGPEFLTYFNYEAQQDKSGLPNDRFSAERPEGSISTLTIQRTEQRDSAMYRCASSLVSGGRAYNEQFFGPGTRLTVL.

With respect to this clonotype: A much larger clone lies a single base off, so this may be a read error. The chain has TRBV6-5 and TRBJ2-7; TRBD2 matches 8 bases. The CDR3 consists of 13 residues. Germline CDR1 and CDR2: MNHEY and SVGAGI. J was trimmed by 10 bases and V by 2 bases; bases with no gene match: 7. This chain's CDR3 is CASSYGREEAQYF. CDR3 DNA: TGTGCCAGCAGTTACGGGCGGGAGGAGGCCCAGTACTTC.

The chain carries TRBV6-1 and TRBJ2-5; 7 bases align to TRBD2. The CDR3 totals 14 residues. Germline values: CDR1 MNHNS, CDR2 SASEGT. The V gene end was trimmed by 1 base and the J gene end by 5 bases; junction bases not matched to a gene: 4. The CDR3 region has the DNA TGTGCCAGCAGTGAAGGGCGGGAGCCCGAGACCCAGTACTTC. This codes for CASSEGREPETQYF.

V gene TRBV27 combines with J gene TRBJ2-5, with TRBD2 matching 12 bases. The J segment lost 5 bases and the V segment lost 6 bases, leaving 10 bases of the junction unmatched. Germline CDR1 is MNHEY and CDR2 is SMNVEV (reference sequence). CDR3 length equals 16 residues. The CDR3 here is CASRTRTSGDLETQYF. The CDR3 DNA sequence: TGTGCCAGCAGGACGAGGACTAGCGGGGATTTGGAGACCCAGTACTTC.

This clonotype was detected only a few times. The V and J genes are TRBV7-3 and TRBJ2-3; D is uncertain. CDR3 length equals 15 residues. V dropped 1 base and J dropped 3 bases, with 11 bases sitting between them. Germline loops: CDR1 SGHTA, CDR2 FQGTGA. CDR3 coding DNA: TGTGCCAGCAGCTTAAGCGCCCCTGTAACAGATACGCAGTATTTT. Protein sequence: CASSLSAPVTDTQYF.

This clonotype was detected only a few times. The rearrangement joins TRBV29-1 to TRBJ2-1; possibly TRBD2 for D (6 bases). Deletions cut 4 bases from V and 0 bases from J, with 7 bases between. Germline values: CDR1 SQVTM, CDR2 ANQGSEA. The CDR3 covers 13 residues. Here the CDR3 DNA reads TGCAGCGTTGTGGGGGGCTCCTACAATGAGCAGTTCTTC. The encoded protein is CSVVGGSYNEQFF.

Details on this clonotype: A read error may account for a junction end that differs from germline. CDR3 in DNA: TGTGCCGGCAGCGTACTAGCGGGCGCCGAGTACAATGAGCAGTTCTTC. Translation: CAGSVLAGAEYNEQFF. The chain couples TRBV9 to TRBJ2-1; 9 bases map to TRBD2. Per germline, CDR1 SGDLS and CDR2 YYNGEE. CDR3 length: 16 amino acids.

This chain links TRBV7-2 with TRBJ1-2; 11 bases map to TRBD1. The germline V gene encodes CDR1 SGHTA and CDR2 FQGNSA. The CDR3 totals 16 residues. The trim removed 7 bases at V and 5 bases at J, leaving 12 bases unmatched. CDR3 bases: TGTGCCAGCACCGAGTCGGACAGGGGGCCGGGATATGGCTACACCTTC. Translated, it gives CASTESDRGPGYGYTF.

The chain is built from TRBV7-2 and TRBJ2-3, with D unclear. Looked up from germline, CDR1 is SGHTA and CDR2 is FQGNSA. Trimming took off 4 bases at V and 4 bases at J, with 12 bases between the two ends. The CDR3 sequence is 14 residues long. CDR3 nucleotides: TGTGCCAGCAGCTACGGACCGGTGGCAGATACGCAGTATTTT. This codes for CASSYGPVADTQYF. Variable domain in full (rest from reference TRBV7-2 and TRBJ2-3): GAGVSQSPSNKVTEKGKDVELRCDPISGHTALYWYRQSLGQGLEFLIYFQGNSAPDKSGLPSDRFSAERTGGSVSTLTIQRTQQEDSAVYLCASSYGPVADTQYFGPGTRLTVL.

This clonotype was counted only a few times. The J gene is TRBJ2-7, the V gene TRBV28; D is undetermined. Trimming removed 1 base from V and 2 bases from J, with 6 bases in between. Germline V gene sequence: CDR1 MDHEN, CDR2 SYDVKM. This CDR3 spans 13 amino acids. Written as DNA, the CDR3 is TGTGCCAGCAGTTTATCCTTTCCCTACGAGCAGTACTTC. This gives the protein CASSLSFPYEQYF.

This chain joins TRBV5-1 and TRBJ2-3; TRBD2 matches at 13 bases. Germline V lookup: CDR1 SGHRS, CDR2 YFSETQ. This CDR3 is built from 17 residues. V lost 0 bases to trimming and J lost 3 bases; unmatched junction nucleotides: 4. The CDR3 region has the DNA TGCGCCAGCAGCTTGGGGACTAGCGGGAGAGCTACAGATACGCAGTATTTT. This translates into CASSLGTSGRATDTQYF. The complete variable domain, with remaining parts taken from reference TRBV5-1 and TRBJ2-3, reads KAGVTQTPRYLIKTRGQQVTLSCSPISGHRSVSWYQQTPGQGLQFLFEYFSETQRNKGNFPGRFSGRQFSNSRSEMNVSTLELGDSALYLCASSLGTSGRATDTQYFGPGTRLTVL.

The V and J genes are TRBV7-9 and TRBJ2-5; D may be TRBD1 or TRBD2 (5 bases each). The J call may be in error: the DNA end matches TRBJ2-7 better. The CDR3 consists of 12 residues. The germline gives CDR1 SEHNR, CDR2 FQNEAQ (reference sequence). CDR3 DNA sequence: TGTGCCAGCAGTTGGGGACCGGGCGAGCAGTACTTC. Translation gives CASSWGPGEQYF.

The V and J genes are TRBV29-1 and TRBJ2-1, with D perhaps assigned TRBD1 or TRBD2 (5 bases each). The ends were cut back, 5 bases at V and 11 bases at J, with 13 bases in the middle. The CDR3 length is 11 residues. The V gene's germline CDR1 is SQVTM and CDR2 ANQGSEA. The CDR3 here is CSVLRDLKQFF. The CDR3 DNA follows: TGCAGCGTTTTAAGGGACCTTAAGCAGTTCTTC.

The J gene is TRBJ1-1, the V gene TRBV13; D uncertain. The germline gives CDR1 PRHDT, CDR2 FYEKMQ (reference sequence). Trimming removed 5 bases at V and 4 bases at J, with 11 bases between. The CDR3 is 13 amino acids. This CDR3 is CASSPQDRTEAFF. The DNA of the CDR3 is TGTGCCAGCAGCCCCCAGGACCGCACTGAAGCTTTCTTT.

This sequence joins TRBV6-2 or TRBV6-3 and TRBJ2-5; D might be TRBD2 (5 bases). Trimming took off 0 bases at V and 2 bases at J, with 7 bases between the two ends. The CDR3 extends over 14 amino acids. Germline V gene lookup returns CDR1 MNHEY and CDR2 SVGEGT. CDR3 sequence (DNA): TGTGCCAGCAGTTACTCTCGGACTCAAGAGACCCAGTACTTC. Translated: CASSYSRTQETQYF.

The chain recombines TRBV15 with TRBJ2-3, with D maybe TRBD2 (6 bases). V lost 0 bases and J 4 bases, leaving 14 bases between the germline ends. Germline V gene lookup returns CDR1 LNHNV and CDR2 YYDKDF (reference sequence). This CDR3 region has 16 residues. CDR3 amino acids: CATSRDGGSGPDTQYF. Written as DNA, the CDR3 is TGTGCCACCAGCAGAGATGGGGGTAGCGGCCCAGATACGCAGTATTTT.

A few counts support this clonotype. The chain joins TRBV6-2 or TRBV6-3 to TRBJ2-1; D gene ambiguous. The V and J ends lost 2 bases and 5 bases respectively, with 10 bases between them. CDR1 and CDR2 (germline): MNHEY, SVGEGT. The CDR3 has 14 residues. This CDR3 is CASSYLGSNNEQFF. CDR3 nucleotides: TGTGCCAGCAGTTACCTCGGCAGCAACAATGAGCAGTTCTTC.